The clone carrying this TCR beta chain was observed once. This record belongs to a study of Ad26.COV2.S vaccination and SARS-CoV-2 variants. Study at large: Participant was drawn from the COV1001 Ad26.COV2.S trial arm.

Profiled with immunoSEQ multiplex PCR; TCRdb holds only in-frame clones, not every one. The profile shows 300,000 to 400,000 clones, around 90% of them singletons. Treatment denoted: 19 received Ad26.COV2.S at low or high dose, single or two shots; 5 received placebo; per-sample allocation not given. Specimens were obtained on day 63 following the first vaccine or placebo injection. The germline CDR1 and CDR2 sequences are SGHRS and YFSETQ. The CDR3 spans 14 residues. V was cut by 0 bases and J by 5 bases, with 9 bases left in between. The chain recombines TRBV5-1 with TRBJ2-1; perhaps D is TRBD1 or TRBD2 (5 bases each). This TCR came from a person aged 18 to 59 who received the Ad26.COV2.S COVID-19 vaccine or a placebo. Sample: peripheral blood, taken in a trial of Ad26.COV2.S vaccine versus placebo. The CDR3 here is CASSLDWGNNEQFF. The CDR3 DNA reads TGCGCCAGCAGCTTGGATTGGGGGAACAATGAGCAGTTCTTC.